The following is a T cell receptor (beta chain) sequence with its context. In this sample, this clonotype turned up many times. The antigen it binds to is not known. The record has no base qualities; no much larger clone is one base away. The germline V and J ends show losses of 7 bases and 6 bases respectively, and no gene match explains 10 bases of the junction. From the cysteine through the phenylalanine, the CDR3 covers 14 amino acids. Only CDR3 DNA is held: 42 bases, read in frame from base 1. Sample time point, as interpreted from the label and publication: sample taken at primary tumor resection. Donors were around 71 patients with early-stage, untreated non-small cell lung cancer from the lung TRACERx cohort. Without any cell sorting, TCR sequencing was performed on whole RNA extracted either from tumor and nontumor lung tissue or from cryopreserved PBMC samples. Patients were selected for TCR sequencing only if sufficient RNA was available from at least two tumor regions. Before being selected, tumor and adjacent nontumor lung specimens were reviewed by a lung pathologist.

The library was produced with 5' RACE. The sequencer was a NextSeq 500. In the TCR library protocol, a unique molecular identifier was attached to each TCR cDNA molecule so that PCR and sequencing errors could be corrected. Under the source paper's analysis protocol: Decombinator tools were used for TCR identification, UMI-based error correction and CDR3 extraction. Expanded TCRs were defined as those above a frequency of 2 per 1,000, corresponding to the top 1% of the tumor frequency distribution. Each repertoire was subsampled 100 times to 5,000 TCRs, after which Renyi diversity was computed with the R vegan package. To build CDR3 similarity networks, amino acid triplet string-kernel similarity was used, and CDR3s were connected when their pairwise similarity was above 0.82. Using fastp trimming at Q25 and MiXCR clonotype assembly, TCRdb reanalyzed the public sequencing data and kept in-frame beta chains. Identical CDR3 proteins give one entry, which carries the most common genes and DNA. The authors' filters were not applied to this entry. This sample has around 6,000 distinct CDR3 sequences in its table, and 18% of those were observed once. 16% of the sample is taken by the ten largest.

This record comes from a study of spatial heterogeneity in lung cancer (dated by TCRdb to between 2017 and 2020). General notes on the study: More beta-chain than alpha-chain transcripts were consistently detected, likely reflecting higher beta-chain transcript abundance. In the raw uncorrected reads, each unique combination of TCR and UMI appeared more than ten times on average. The study quantitatively compared TCR alpha and beta repertoires across multiple tumor regions, matched nontumor lung and blood in non-small cell lung cancer. TCR repertoire features were related to nonsynonymous mutation counts determined by whole-exome sequencing of tumor tissue. At surgery, both alpha and beta chains were TCR-sequenced in 200 to 250 tumor regions, fewer than 80 matched nontumor lung samples and a few dozen PBMC samples.

Study-wide findings and limitations: Confirming at a functional level the hypothesis that regional TCRs recognize regional mutations was considered to require additional single-cell paired TCR alpha and beta sequencing.

This receptor was identified in a male donor with early-stage non-small cell lung cancer. The source material was normal lung tissue next to the tumor, sampled at surgery. This chain is built from TRBV12-3 or TRBV12-4 and TRBJ1-1, with 8 bases matching TRBD1. Here the CDR3 is given as CASTFGQGVAEAFF. The DNA sequence is TGTGCCAGCACCTTCGGACAGGGTGTCGCTGAAGCTTTCTTT.